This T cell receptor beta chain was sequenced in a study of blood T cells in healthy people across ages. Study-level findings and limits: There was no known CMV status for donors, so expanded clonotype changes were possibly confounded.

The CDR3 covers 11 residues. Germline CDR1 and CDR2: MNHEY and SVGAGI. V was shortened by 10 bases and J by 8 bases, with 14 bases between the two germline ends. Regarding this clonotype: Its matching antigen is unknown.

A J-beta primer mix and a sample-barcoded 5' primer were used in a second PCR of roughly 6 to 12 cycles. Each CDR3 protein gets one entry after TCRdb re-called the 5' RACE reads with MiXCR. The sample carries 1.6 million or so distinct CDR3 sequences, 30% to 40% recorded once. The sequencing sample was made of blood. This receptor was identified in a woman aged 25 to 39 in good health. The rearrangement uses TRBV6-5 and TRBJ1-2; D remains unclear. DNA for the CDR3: TGTGCCACTACGGAAGGCGGGGGCTACACCTTC. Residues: CATTEGGGYTF.